This passage covers 9 T cell receptor beta chains from one sample sequenced in a study of cytomegalovirus exposure and HLA in healthy donors. PCR used 60 Vbeta primers and 13 Jbeta primers. Libraries were prepared by immunoSEQ multiplex PCR; TCRdb keeps only in-frame clonotypes and omits some of them. The sample consists of about 140,000 clones, roughly 75% of them appearing once. Sequenced: PBMCs. Source of these receptors: a man between 18 and 29 years old in good health and CMV-seropositive.

The chain employs TRBV7-2 and TRBJ2-1; 11 positions agree with TRBD2. The CDR3 is 14 amino acids. Germline CDR1 reads SGHTA; CDR2 reads FQGNSA. With 8 bases clipped from V and 7 bases from J, the junction kept 7 bases outside the gene matches. This CDR3 is CASPGTSGWNEQFF. In DNA form, the CDR3 reads TGTGCCAGCCCCGGGACTAGCGGCTGGAATGAGCAGTTCTTC.

The table lists this clone with a count of one. One end of the junction is discordant with germline, which a read error may explain. The chain has TRBV6-6 and TRBJ2-7; 10 bases line up with TRBD1. Germline assignment: CDR1 MNHNY and CDR2 SVGAGI (reference sequence). The CDR3 sequence is 14 residues long. CDR3 nucleotides: TGTGCCAGCACTTACGGGGACAGGGGTTACGAGCAGTACTTC. It specifies CASTYGDRGYEQYF.

As concerns this clone: The junction differs from germline at one of its ends, possibly a read error. The chain links TRBV7-2 to TRBJ2-2, with 7 bases matching TRBD1. Germline V gives CDR1 SGHTA, CDR2 FQGNSA. The CDR3 loop spans 16 amino acids. CDR3 DNA: TGTGCCCGCAGCACCCTCGACAGGGCCGACACCGGGGAGCTGTTTTTT. Its translation: CARSTLDRADTGELFF.

The V and J genes are TRBV16 and TRBJ2-7; maybe TRBD2 (5 bases). V was shortened by 0 bases and J by 2 bases, with 11 bases between the two germline ends. Germline CDR1 and CDR2: KGHSY and FQNENV. The CDR3 has 15 amino acids. The CDR3 spells CASSQSPSGPYEQYF. CDR3 coding DNA: TGTGCCAGCAGCCAATCGCCCAGCGGTCCCTACGAGCAGTACTTC.

The rearrangement links TRBV5-1 to TRBJ2-7; D call uncertain. This CDR3 is 14 amino acids long. V was shortened by 0 bases and J by 3 bases, with 10 bases between the two germline ends. Germline V gene sequence: CDR1 SGHRS, CDR2 YFSETQ. CDR3 loop: CASSLGAGYYEQYF. CDR3 nucleotide sequence: TGCGCCAGCAGCTTGGGGGCCGGCTACTACGAGCAGTACTTC.

The chain carries TRBV28 and TRBJ1-2, with 8 bases that match TRBD1. The length of the CDR3 is 13 residues. Per the germline V gene, CDR1 is MDHEN and CDR2 is SYDVKM. Trimming cost V 5 bases and J 2 bases; bases outside gene matches: 1. In DNA form, the CDR3 reads TGTGCCAGCAGTCGACAGGGGAACTATGGCTACACCTTC. It translates to CASSRQGNYGYTF.

The V gene is TRBV19, the J gene TRBJ2-7; D may be TRBD2 (6 bases). The CDR3 runs to 13 residues. The V end lost 5 bases, the J end lost 6 bases, and 14 bases lay between the germline ends. Germline CDR1 LNHDA, CDR2 SQIVND (reference sequence). The CDR3 sequence is CASSPWGAGEQYF. The DNA for the CDR3 is TGTGCCAGTAGTCCCTGGGGAGCGGGCGAGCAGTACTTC. The variable domain in full, completed from reference TRBV19 and TRBJ2-7, reads DGGITQSPKYLFRKEGQNVTLSCEQNLNHDAMYWYRQDPGQGLRLIYYSQIVNDFQKGDIAEGYSVSREKKESFPLTVTSAQKNPTAFYLCASSPWGAGEQYFGPGTRLTVT.

The chain has TRBV20-1 and TRBJ2-7; D is perhaps TRBD1 (6 bases). V was pared by 6 bases and J by 4 bases, with 10 bases between. The CDR3 has 11 residues. The germline gives CDR1 DFQATT, CDR2 SNEGSKA (reference sequence). DNA of the CDR3: TGCAGTGCCCAAGGGGGTTACGAGCAGTACTTC. Amino acids: CSAQGGYEQYF.

The chain recombines TRBV28 with TRBJ1-1; D might be TRBD1 (5 bases). Germline CDR1 reads MDHEN; CDR2 reads SYDVKM. Trimming stripped 8 bases from V and 4 bases from J, with 20 bases between. The CDR3 sequence is 15 residues long. The CDR3 is CASGNQRGGVTEAFF. In DNA, the CDR3 is TGTGCCAGCGGAAATCAGCGTGGGGGGGTCACTGAAGCTTTCTTT.